This note documents a single T cell receptor (beta chain) sequence. What it recognizes is unknown. Libraries were prepared by immunoSEQ multiplex PCR; TCRdb keeps only in-frame clonotypes and omits some of them. The sample gives tens of thousands of clones, 75% to 90% of which show up once; 2% to 2.5% is in the top ten. This record belongs to a study of tumor-infiltrating lymphocytes in localized non-small cell lung cancer. Study-wide context: Patients included smokers and never-smokers with various histologies, some sampled after neoadjuvant chemotherapy. General study results and limits: Immunotypes IM1 and IM2 had similar TCR-derived T-cell fractions.

This CDR3 is built from 13 residues. The germline V and J ends were trimmed by 1 base and 3 bases, with 4 bases remaining between them. CDR1 SGHDN and CDR2 FVKESK come from the germline V gene. Sequencing was carried out using lung tumor tissue. This sequence joins TRBV14 and TRBJ1-5; no definite D call. This sequence was found in a human donor with non-small cell lung cancer. In nucleotides, the CDR3 is TGTGCCAGCAGCCAAGGAAACAATCAGCCCCAGCATTTT. Translated, it gives CASSQGNNQPQHF.